These 23 T cell receptor beta chains were all obtained from the same sample, sequenced in a study of T cell responses to AZD1222 COVID-19 vaccine. The protocol was immunoSEQ multiplex PCR, while the TCRdb copy is restricted to in-frame clones and leaves out a portion. The sample contains 70,000 to 95,000 clones, 70% to 90% of which appear only once. The sequencing used peripheral blood, collected 28 days after the second AZD1222 dose. The source is an adult who received the AZD1222 COVID-19 vaccine.

The chain carries TRBV27 and TRBJ2-1; D is possibly TRBD2 (6 bases). Between the trimmed V and J ends, which lost 3 bases and 8 bases, there was a span of 23 bases. The CDR3 covers 17 residues. CDR1 MNHEY and CDR2 SMNVEV come from the germline V gene (reference sequence). The CDR3 reads CASSFSRRDPIPHEQFF. In DNA form, the CDR3 reads TGTGCCAGCAGTTTTTCGAGGCGGGACCCGATCCCCCATGAGCAGTTCTTC.

This sequence joins TRBV18 and TRBJ2-1, with TRBD2 matching over 9 bases. The germline gives CDR1 KGHSH, CDR2 LQKENI. Trimming removed 3 bases from V and 8 bases from J; junction bases left unmatched: 8. This CDR3 region has 15 residues. The DNA of the CDR3 is TGTGCCAGCTCACCGGGGCGGGGGGGCCGTGATGAGCAGTTCTTC. It yields the protein CASSPGRGGRDEQFF.

This clone was counted a single time. The genes are TRBV5-1 and TRBJ2-1; either TRBD1 or TRBD2 may supply D (5 bases each). With 0 bases removed from V and 3 bases from J, the gap between germline ends came to 10 bases. Germline V lookup: CDR1 SGHRS, CDR2 YFSETQ. CDR3 size: 15 residues. The CDR3, as DNA: TGCGCCAGCAGCTTGGATGGGACCGACTACAATGAGCAGTTCTTC. The encoded protein is CASSLDGTDYNEQFF.

The rearrangement links TRBV6-8 to TRBJ1-4; perhaps TRBD1 as D (6 bases). CDR3 length: 15 residues. Germline CDR1 and CDR2: MNHGY and SAAAGT. V dropped 0 bases and J dropped 7 bases, with 12 bases sitting between them. CDR3 nucleotides: TGTGCCAGCAGTTACTCGACACAGGGAGCTGAAAAACTGTTTTTT. Translated, it gives CASSYSTQGAEKLFF.

This clone was picked up a small number of times. The rearrangement joins TRBV5-4 to TRBJ1-1, with D uncertain. Germline V gene sequence: CDR1 SGHNT, CDR2 YYREEE (reference sequence). V was pared by 0 bases and J by 4 bases, with 7 bases between. The length of the CDR3 is 13 residues. In DNA, the CDR3 is TGTGCCAGCAGCTTGGATTTGTTCACTGAAGCTTTCTTT. It is translated as CASSLDLFTEAFF.

The V gene is TRBV12-3 or TRBV12-4, the J gene TRBJ1-6; a possible D gene is TRBD1 (5 bases). The CDR3 spans 13 residues. Trimming cost V 3 bases and J 11 bases, with 11 bases left between them. The CDR3 protein is CASSLGQGTPLHF. For the CDR3, the DNA is TGTGCCAGCAGTTTGGGGCAGGGAACACCCCTCCACTTT.

V usage is TRBV14 and J usage is TRBJ1-4; D is unclear. There are 15 residues in the CDR3. The V end lost 1 base, the J end lost 5 bases, and 11 bases lay between the germline ends. Germline CDR1 and CDR2: SGHDN and FVKESK. The CDR3 sequence is CASSQVSGWNEKLFF. CDR3 nucleotides: TGTGCCAGCAGCCAAGTTTCGGGGTGGAATGAAAAACTGTTTTTT.

Only a few counts were recorded for this clone. The chain uses TRBV14 and TRBJ2-7; D may be TRBD2 (5 bases). V shed 0 bases and J shed 6 bases, with 12 bases lying between them. Per germline, CDR1 SGHDN and CDR2 FVKESK. The CDR3 runs 14 residues. The CDR3 loop reads CASSQDLRAGEQYF. Written as DNA, the CDR3 is TGTGCCAGCAGCCAAGATTTGAGGGCAGGCGAGCAGTACTTC.

V usage is TRBV5-4 and J usage is TRBJ2-1; 7 bases match TRBD1. The CDR3 is 17 amino acids. Germline CDR1 and CDR2: SGHNT and YYREEE (reference sequence). With V trimmed by 4 bases and J by 8 bases, 18 bases remained unmatched. Here the CDR3 reads CASSPAAGRGMGDEQFF. The CDR3 nucleotides read TGTGCCAGCAGCCCAGCAGCCGGCAGGGGGATGGGGGATGAGCAGTTCTTC.

The chain links TRBV2 to TRBJ1-6; 9 nucleotides align to TRBD1. With V trimmed by 6 bases and J by 8 bases, 8 bases remained unmatched. Per germline, CDR1 SNHLY and CDR2 FYNNEI. The CDR3 runs to 15 residues. CDR3 sequence: CASRNDRGLYSPLHF. The CDR3 nucleotides are TGTGCCAGCAGAAATGACAGGGGGTTGTATTCACCCCTCCACTTT.

V gene TRBV6-5 combines with J gene TRBJ1-3; possible D gene TRBD1, 5 bases. The V end lost 6 bases, the J end lost 4 bases, and 10 bases lay between the germline ends. The CDR3 is made up of 13 amino acids. Germline values: CDR1 MNHEY, CDR2 SVGAGI. CDR3 DNA: TGTGCCAGCAGGGAGACAGTAGGAAACACCATATATTTT. Protein sequence: CASRETVGNTIYF.

This clone was detected only once. The chain links TRBV7-9 to TRBJ1-1; D gene ambiguous. The V end lost 5 bases, the J end lost 6 bases, and 10 bases lay between the germline ends. This CDR3 has 12 residues. Germline values: CDR1 SEHNR, CDR2 FQNEAQ (reference sequence). CDR3 in amino acids: CASSPLGAEAFF. DNA of the CDR3: TGTGCCAGCAGCCCTCTTGGGGCTGAAGCTTTCTTT.

The rearrangement joins TRBV30 to TRBJ1-4; unclear D gene. Germline loops: CDR1 GTSNPN, CDR2 SVGIG (reference sequence). The germline V and J ends were trimmed by 0 bases and 6 bases, with 8 bases remaining between them. This CDR3 is built from 13 residues. The CDR3 here is CAWSVKPDEKLFF. CDR3 in DNA: TGTGCCTGGAGTGTAAAGCCAGATGAAAAACTGTTTTTT.

This clone was counted only a few times. The V and J genes are TRBV7-8 and TRBJ2-1, with D possibly called TRBD1 or TRBD2 (5 bases each). Germline V lookup: CDR1 SGHVS, CDR2 FQNEAQ. The CDR3 has 16 residues. Deletions cut 5 bases from V and 7 bases from J, with 21 bases between. Here the CDR3 DNA reads TGTGCCAGCAGCCCCTTTTCTGGGACGAACTTAAATGAGCAGTTCTTC. It yields the protein CASSPFSGTNLNEQFF.

This clone is a singleton in its sample. The chain recombines TRBV4-1 with TRBJ1-2, with no clear D. CDR3 length: 13 amino acids. CDR1 and CDR2 (germline): MGHRA, YSYEKL. V gave up 0 bases and J gave up 8 bases, with 10 bases separating them. The CDR3 nucleotides are TGCGCCAGCAGCCAAGAGGGAGATCGGGGCTACACCTTC. This codes for CASSQEGDRGYTF.

J is TRBJ1-2 and V is TRBV5-6; TRBD1 matches at 7 bases. This CDR3 has 14 amino acids. The junction had 5 bases not matched to a gene; V was cut back by 4 bases and J by 2 bases. Germline values: CDR1 SGHDT, CDR2 YYEEEE. The CDR3 reads CASSRDSANYGYTF. The CDR3, as DNA: TGTGCCAGCAGCCGGGACAGCGCCAACTATGGCTACACCTTC.

This clone appeared a single time. V gene TRBV2 combines with J gene TRBJ2-3; 7 bases map to TRBD1. Trimming at V came to 4 bases and at J to 0 bases, leaving 4 bases not matched to a gene. The CDR3 runs to 15 residues. Per the germline V gene, CDR1 is SNHLY and CDR2 is FYNNEI. CDR3 nucleotides: TGTGCCAGCAGTGGCCGGGACAGCAGCACAGATACGCAGTATTTT. It specifies CASSGRDSSTDTQYF. Together with reference TRBV2 and TRBJ2-3, the CDR3 gives the full variable domain: EPEVTQTPSHQVTQMGQEVILRCVPISNHLYFYWYRQILGQKVEFLVSFYNNEISEKSEIFDDQFSVERPDGSNFTLKIRSTKLEDSAMYFCASSGRDSSTDTQYFGPGTRLTVL.

The V gene is TRBV12-3 or TRBV12-4, the J gene TRBJ2-2, with D tentatively TRBD1 or TRBD2 (5 bases each). CDR3 size: 13 residues. The germline V and J ends were trimmed by 8 bases and 4 bases, with 11 bases remaining between them. The DNA of the CDR3 is TGTGCCAGCCGGGGCAGACGCACCGGGGAGCTGTTTTTT. Its protein is CASRGRRTGELFF.

The CDR3 is CASSQAAGVNTEAFF. In DNA form, the CDR3 reads TGTGCCAGCAGCCAAGCAGCAGGAGTCAACACTGAAGCTTTCTTT. The V call is TRBV3-1 (or the pseudogene TRBV3-2), the J call TRBJ1-1; D is uncertain. CDR3 size: 15 residues. V was cut by 1 base and J by 2 bases, with 11 bases left in between. The germline V gene encodes CDR1 LGHDT and CDR2 YNNKEL (reference sequence).

The rearrangement joins TRBV7-3 to TRBJ1-1; D gene uncertain. This CDR3 region has 13 residues. The germline V and J ends were trimmed by 6 bases and 1 base, with 9 bases remaining between them. CDR1 and CDR2 from the germline V gene are SGHTA and FQGTGA. For the CDR3, the DNA is TGTGCCAGCAGGACGGGTCAGAACACTGAAGCTTTCTTT. It is translated as CASRTGQNTEAFF.

The rearrangement joins TRBV25-1 to TRBJ1-2; D is unclear. The CDR3 extends over 14 amino acids. Trimming took off 5 bases at V and 5 bases at J, with 15 bases between the two ends. From germline, CDR1 is MGHDK and CDR2 SYGVNS. In DNA form, the CDR3 reads TGTGCCAGCAGTCCCTTCGAACGGTTTTATGGCTACACCTTC. It specifies CASSPFERFYGYTF.

The chain links TRBV11-2 to TRBJ2-5; D uncertain. V was clipped by 5 bases and J by 0 bases, with 7 bases between them. In germline, CDR1 is SGHAT, CDR2 FQNNGV. This CDR3 has 13 residues. Written as DNA, the CDR3 is TGTGCCAGCAGCCAGGATCACCAAGAGACCCAGTACTTC. This sequence encodes CASSQDHQETQYF.

The chain is built from TRBV7-2 and TRBJ1-3; 7 bases are shared with TRBD1. The CDR3 loop spans 13 amino acids. The germline gives CDR1 SGHTA, CDR2 FQGNSA. The V gene end was trimmed by 5 bases and the J gene end by 4 bases; junction bases not matched to a gene: 2. The CDR3 region has the DNA TGTGCCAGCAGCCCGGGACAGGGAAACACCATATATTTT. It specifies CASSPGQGNTIYF. The whole variable domain, filled in from reference TRBV7-2 and TRBJ1-3, reads GAGVSQSPSNKVTEKGKDVELRCDPISGHTALYWYRQSLGQGLEFLIYFQGNSAPDKSGLPSDRFSAERTGGSVSTLTIQRTQQEDSAVYLCASSPGQGNTIYFGEGSWLTVV.